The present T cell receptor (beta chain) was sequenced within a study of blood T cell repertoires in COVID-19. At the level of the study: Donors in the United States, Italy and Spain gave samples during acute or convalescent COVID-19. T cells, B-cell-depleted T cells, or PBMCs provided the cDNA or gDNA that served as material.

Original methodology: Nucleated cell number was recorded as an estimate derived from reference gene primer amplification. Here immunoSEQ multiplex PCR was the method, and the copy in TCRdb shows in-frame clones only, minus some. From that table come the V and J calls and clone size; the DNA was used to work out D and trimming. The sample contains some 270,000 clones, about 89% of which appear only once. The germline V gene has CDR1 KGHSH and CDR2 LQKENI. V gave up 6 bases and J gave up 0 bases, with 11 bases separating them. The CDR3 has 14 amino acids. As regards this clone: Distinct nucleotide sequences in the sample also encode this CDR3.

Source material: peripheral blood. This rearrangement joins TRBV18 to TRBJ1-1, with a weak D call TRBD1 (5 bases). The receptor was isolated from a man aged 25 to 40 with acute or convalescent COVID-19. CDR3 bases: TGTGCCAGCTCTCCAGGGCAATTGAACACTGAAGCTTTCTTT. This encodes CASSPGQLNTEAFF.